This T cell receptor beta chain was sequenced during a study of T cells after yellow fever vaccination. General study findings and limits: Post-booster reappearance was seen for most primary-vaccination clones (around 96% CD4, around 89% CD8). FACS-sorted repertoires might harbor abundant contaminating clonotypes from the bulk population.

V was pared by 0 bases and J by 5 bases, with 6 bases of the junction left unmatched. The germline V gene has CDR1 SGHRS and CDR2 YFSETQ. The CDR3 has 15 residues. A few counts support this clonotype. The target antigen is unknown. TCRdb called the 5' RACE reads again in MiXCR, with one record for every CDR3 protein. Here the sample spans 550,000 to 750,000 distinct CDR3 sequences, roughly 13% being singletons. This receptor was obtained from a man aged 25-40 years who received the YFV17D yellow fever vaccine. This sample comprised PBMCs, obtained on the day of the yellow fever booster vaccination. The chain employs TRBV5-1 and TRBJ2-5; 8 bases are shared with TRBD2. The CDR3 nucleotides read TGCGCCAGCAGCTTGGAAGCGGGAGCACAGGAGACCCAGTACTTC. Residues: CASSLEAGAQETQYF.